Below are 5 T cell receptor beta chains sequenced from a single sample in a study of T and B cells in COVID-19 patients. Multiplex PCR with BIOMED2 TRB-A/B primer pools amplified TRB rearrangements. From the multiplex PCR reads, TCRdb called clonotypes with MiXCR, one entry per CDR3 protein. The data contain over 7,000 distinct CDR3 sequences, roughly 28% of them singletons. Blood genomic DNA input for TRB amplification was 250-500 ng. The sample consisted of blood. The receptor source for this set is a human donor who had recovered from COVID-19.

The chain carries TRBV12-3 or TRBV12-4 and TRBJ1-4; D is unresolved. Trimming shortened V by 2 bases and J by 0 bases, and 4 bases separated the two germline ends. The CDR3 loop spans 14 amino acids. DNA of the CDR3: TGTGCCAGCAGTTTAAGAGCAACTAATGAAAAACTGTTTTTT. Translated: CASSLRATNEKLFF.

V gene TRBV18 combines with J gene TRBJ1-3; D not resolved. The CDR3 is 11 amino acids. Germline V gene lookup returns CDR1 KGHSH and CDR2 LQKENI. V was trimmed by 6 bases and J by 8 bases, leaving 8 bases between them. CDR3 sequence: CASSNMDTIYF. DNA for the CDR3: TGTGCCAGCTCCAATATGGACACCATATATTTT.

Only a few counts were recorded for this clonotype. V is TRBV28 and J is TRBJ2-2; D assignment may be TRBD1 or TRBD2 (5 bases each). The CDR3 consists of 14 residues. Germline CDR1 is MDHEN and CDR2 is SYDVKM. The V end was cut by 4 bases, the J end by 3 bases, with 9 bases between. The CDR3 DNA follows: TGTGCCAGCAGTTCCGGGACCCACACCGGGGAGCTGTTTTTT. Translating it yields CASSSGTHTGELFF.

This chain links TRBV6-5 with TRBJ2-3, with 10 bases fitting TRBD2. Germline CDR1 reads MNHEY; CDR2 reads SVGAGI. V dropped 5 bases and J dropped 9; count of bases not matched to a gene: 14. The CDR3 consists of 16 residues. The CDR3 here is CASSTGLAAPQATQYF. CDR3 nucleotide sequence: TGTGCCAGCAGTACCGGACTAGCGGCCCCTCAAGCCACGCAGTATTTT.

This chain links TRBV5-6 with TRBJ1-1; D is uncertain. With 4 bases removed from V and 4 bases from J, the gap between germline ends came to 14 bases. This CDR3 is 14 amino acids long. Germline V gene lookup returns CDR1 SGHDT and CDR2 YYEEEE. CDR3 DNA: TGTGCCAGCAGCCGGGTGAGAGGTGGCACTGAAGCTTTCTTT. Translating gives CASSRVRGGTEAFF.